These T cell receptor beta chains were read from a single sample in a study of blood T cell repertoires in COVID-19. Repertoires were generated with immunoSEQ multiplex PCR, while TCRdb's copy carries only in-frame clones and drops some. The sample includes a few hundred thousand clones, around 83% of them seen just once. Sequencing was carried out using PBMCs or T cells enriched from blood (not recorded which). Receptor source: a woman aged 45-59 years who had been exposed to COVID-19. Both conserved end residues are part of each CDR3. A D gene is named only where the DNA matches it firmly. A row's size may be missing; if present it is once, few, many or a size class.

.,TRBV27,TRBJ1-2,TRBD1,CASRFLQGGGYTF,TGTGCCAGCAGGTTCCTGCAGGGGGGCGGCTACACCTTC
.,TRBV29-1,TRBJ1-2,TRBD1,CSVTLTGSYTF,TGCAGCGTAACCCTGACAGGGAGCTACACCTTC
.,TRBV7-3,TRBJ2-2,TRBD1,CASSSKSWTGNTGELFF,TGTGCCAGCAGCTCCAAAAGCTGGACAGGAAACACCGGGGAGCTGTTTTTT
medium-sized,TRBV27,TRBJ1-1,.,CASSLNVGGVDTEAFF,TGTGCCAGCAGTTTAAACGTGGGAGGGGTCGACACTGAAGCTTTCTTT
few,TRBV6-6,TRBJ2-3,.,CASCRRPSTDTQYF,TGTGCCAGCTGTCGGCGCCCTAGCACAGATACGCAGTATTTT
.,TRBV3-1/TRBV3-2,TRBJ1-2,.,CASSQEGEGQANYGYTF,TGTGCCAGCAGCCAAGAGGGGGAGGGCCAAGCTAACTATGGCTACACCTTC
.,TRBV6-5,TRBJ2-4,TRBD1,CASSSGQVGDIQYF,TGTGCCAGCAGTAGCGGACAGGTTGGCGACATTCAGTACTTC
.,TRBV12-3/TRBV12-4,TRBJ2-7,TRBD2,CASSLTGGLEQYF,TGTGCCAGCAGTTTGACGGGGGGGCTTGAGCAGTACTTC
.,TRBV28,TRBJ2-7,TRBD1,CASSPGQGAYEQYF,TGTGCCAGCAGCCCCGGACAGGGCGCGTACGAGCAGTACTTC
.,TRBV2,TRBJ2-7,TRBD1,CASSRGQRGVLTYEQYF,TGTGCCAGCAGTCGGGGACAGAGAGGGGTTCTTACCTACGAGCAGTACTTC